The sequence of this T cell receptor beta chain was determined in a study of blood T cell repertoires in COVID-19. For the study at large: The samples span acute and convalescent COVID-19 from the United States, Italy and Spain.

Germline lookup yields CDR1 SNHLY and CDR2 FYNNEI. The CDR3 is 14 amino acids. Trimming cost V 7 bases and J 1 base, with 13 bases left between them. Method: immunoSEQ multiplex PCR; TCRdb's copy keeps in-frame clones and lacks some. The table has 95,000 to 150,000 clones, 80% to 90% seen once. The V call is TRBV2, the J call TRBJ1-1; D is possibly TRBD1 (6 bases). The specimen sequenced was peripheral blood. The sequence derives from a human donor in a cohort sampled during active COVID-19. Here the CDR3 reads CASNLLGGNTEAFF. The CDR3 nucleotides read TGTGCCAGCAATTTACTAGGGGGGAACACTGAAGCTTTCTTT.